Below, 27 T cell receptor beta chains from the same sample are listed, as sequenced in a study of blood T cell repertoires in COVID-19. Produced via immunoSEQ multiplex PCR; TCRdb's table is partial and in-frame only. In the table there are about 190,000 clones, 84% of which are singletons. The sequenced sample was peripheral blood. The receptors here all came from a woman aged 65 to 85 with active or convalescent COVID-19.

The chain is built from TRBV7-9 and TRBJ2-7; the D gene is possibly TRBD2 (5 bases). The CDR3 extends over 12 amino acids. Trimming took 3 bases from V and 3 from J, leaving 6 bases between them. CDR1 SEHNR and CDR2 FQNEAQ come from the germline V gene (reference sequence). The CDR3, as DNA: TGTGCCAGCAGCTTGAGGGTCTACGAGCAGTACTTC. The encoded protein is CASSLRVYEQYF.

This clone was detected a few times. The rearrangement links TRBV19 to TRBJ2-3; 10 bases line up with TRBD1. Losses at the gene ends were 7 bases for V and 4 bases for J; bases not matched to a gene: 5. This CDR3 spans 14 amino acids. CDR1 is LNHDA and CDR2 is SQIVND in the germline V gene (reference sequence). In DNA, the CDR3 is TGTGCCAGTAAAGGGGACAGGGGCGCAGATACGCAGTATTTT. It is translated as CASKGDRGADTQYF.

A few counts support this clone. V is TRBV4-2 and J is TRBJ1-6; 12 bases match TRBD1. The CDR3 consists of 18 residues. CDR1 LGHNA and CDR2 YNFKEQ come from the germline V gene. Trimming at V came to 4 bases and at J to 7 bases, leaving 11 bases not matched to a gene. The DNA of the CDR3 is TGTGCCAGCAGCCTTGACCCGCCGGGACAGGGGGCGAATTCACCCCTCCACTTT. Its protein is CASSLDPPGQGANSPLHF.

CDR3 amino acids: CASRRGLAGGDLNEQFF. The CDR3 DNA sequence: TGTGCCAGCAGACGCGGACTAGCGGGAGGTGATTTAAATGAGCAGTTCTTC. J is TRBJ2-1 and V is TRBV28, with 14 positions matching TRBD2. The V segment lost 6 bases and the J segment 7 bases; nucleotides outside the gene matches: 11. This CDR3 region has 17 residues. CDR1 MDHEN and CDR2 SYDVKM come from the germline V gene.

The table lists this clone with a count of one. The chain uses TRBV6-1 and TRBJ2-2; D possibly corresponds to TRBD2 (6 bases). Between the trimmed V and J ends, which lost 0 bases and 2 bases, there was a span of 13 bases. The CDR3 is made up of 17 amino acids. Germline V gene sequence: CDR1 MNHNS, CDR2 SASEGT. CDR3 amino acids: CASSEAGAGSNTGELFF. In DNA form, the CDR3 reads TGTGCCAGCAGTGAAGCAGGTGCCGGGAGTAACACCGGGGAGCTGTTTTTT.

The chain carries TRBV2 and TRBJ2-7; unclear D gene. V was trimmed by 10 bases and J by 7 bases, leaving 26 bases between them. CDR1 SNHLY and CDR2 FYNNEI come from the germline V gene. CDR3 size: 15 residues. The CDR3 here is CATSLTGSLSGEQYF. The CDR3 DNA sequence: TGTGCCACCTCCTTGACCGGGTCCCTGAGTGGAGAGCAGTACTTC.

The rearrangement links TRBV28 to TRBJ2-5; TRBD1 might be the D (5 bases). Trimming left V 4 bases short and J 2 bases short, with 11 bases between. The CDR3 totals 14 residues. Germline-derived CDR1 and CDR2 are MDHEN and SYDVKM. The CDR3 reads CASSSGMGQETQYF. CDR3 sequence (DNA): TGTGCCAGCAGTTCAGGGATGGGTCAAGAGACCCAGTACTTC.

V gene TRBV6-5 combines with J gene TRBJ2-7, with TRBD2 identical over 7 bases. This CDR3 is 15 amino acids long. J gave up 7 bases and V 0 bases, and 9 bases lay outside the gene matches. The V gene's germline CDR1 is MNHEY and CDR2 SVGAGI. CDR3 nucleotide sequence: TGTGCCAGCAGTTACTCAAGACTAGCCGCGTTGGAGCAGTACTTC. This encodes CASSYSRLAALEQYF.

The chain is built from TRBV12-5 and TRBJ2-5; TRBD2 agrees at 7 bases. This CDR3 spans 16 amino acids. Germline values: CDR1 LGHNT, CDR2 FRNRAP. V lost 0 bases and J lost 2; bases outside the gene matches: 6. This CDR3 reads CASGLVQAGPQETQYF. CDR3 nucleotides: TGTGCTAGTGGTTTGGTACAAGCGGGGCCTCAAGAGACCCAGTACTTC. The variable domain in full, with the rest retrieved from reference TRBV12-5 and TRBJ2-5, is DARVTQTPRHKVTEMGQEVTMRCQPILGHNTVFWYRQTMMQGLELLAYFRNRAPLDDSGMPKDRFSAEMPDATLATLKIQPSEPRDSAVYFCASGLVQAGPQETQYFGPGTRLLVL.

The CDR3: CASSPGAPSGSNEQFF. In nucleotides, the CDR3 is TGTGCCAGCAGTCCCGGAGCTCCGAGCGGGAGCAATGAGCAGTTCTTC. The gene calls are TRBV11-3 and TRBJ2-1; 8 bases map to TRBD2. The CDR3 is made up of 16 amino acids. J gave up 6 bases and V 6 bases, and 13 bases lay outside the gene matches. Germline V gene data show CDR1 as SGHNT and CDR2 as YENEEA.

The chain uses TRBV2 and TRBJ2-7; TRBD2 matches 12 bases. This CDR3 is built from 14 residues. Trimming cost V 4 bases and J 6 bases; bases outside gene matches: 4. Germline loops: CDR1 SNHLY, CDR2 FYNNEI. The DNA for the CDR3 is TGTGCCAGCAGTGCTAGCGGGGGGGAGGGCGAGCAGTACTTC. This translates into CASSASGGEGEQYF. Based on the CDR3 plus reference TRBV2 and TRBJ2-7, the full variable domain is EPEVTQTPSHQVTQMGQEVILRCVPISNHLYFYWYRQILGQKVEFLVSFYNNEISEKSEIFDDQFSVERPDGSNFTLKIRSTKLEDSAMYFCASSASGGEGEQYFGPGTRLTVT.

The chain links TRBV5-5 to TRBJ2-7; 12 bases align to TRBD2. The CDR3 sequence is 14 residues long. Germline V gives CDR1 SGHKS, CDR2 YYEKEE (reference sequence). The V and J ends lost 2 bases and 5 bases, in that order; junction bases with no gene match: 2. Here the CDR3 reads CASSLRLAGDEQYF. CDR3 in DNA: TGTGCCAGCAGCTTACGACTAGCGGGAGACGAGCAGTACTTC.

In this sample, this clone turned up once. This rearrangement joins TRBV28 to TRBJ2-6; a possible D gene is TRBD1 (6 bases). This CDR3 contains 18 residues. V lost 6 bases, J lost 0 bases, and 18 bases lay in between. In germline, CDR1 is MDHEN, CDR2 SYDVKM. The CDR3 region is CASSPALQGISGANVLTF. CDR3 bases: TGTGCCAGCAGCCCAGCCCTACAGGGAATCTCTGGGGCCAACGTCCTGACTTTC.

V gene TRBV9 combines with J gene TRBJ1-2; 8 positions match TRBD1. After removal of 5 bases from V and 7 bases from J, the junction contained 4 bases not matched to a gene. Germline CDR1 SGDLS, CDR2 YYNGEE. This CDR3 spans 12 amino acids. The CDR3 DNA sequence: TGTGCCAGCAGGGACAGGGTTAGTGGCTACACCTTC. It is translated as CASRDRVSGYTF.

The CDR3 sequence is CASSLGGPSSYNEQFF. The DNA of the CDR3 is TGTGCCAGCAGTTTAGGGGGCCCCAGCTCCTACAATGAGCAGTTCTTC. The chain carries TRBV28 and TRBJ2-1, with D possibly TRBD1 on 6 matching bases. With 2 bases removed from V and 0 bases from J, the gap between germline ends came to 11 bases. The CDR3 is 16 residues long. Per germline, CDR1 MDHEN and CDR2 SYDVKM.

The rearrangement uses TRBV3-1 (or the pseudogene TRBV3-2) and TRBJ1-4; no clear D. CDR3 size: 15 residues. The V gene's germline CDR1 is LGHDT and CDR2 YNNKEL (reference sequence). V was clipped by 3 bases and J by 1 base, with 9 bases between them. The CDR3 reads CASSHRRRTNEKLFF. The CDR3 region has the DNA TGTGCCAGCAGCCACAGGCGTCGAACTAATGAAAAACTGTTTTTT.

V is TRBV6-4 and J is TRBJ2-4, with 8 bases matching TRBD2. The CDR3 is 18 amino acids. Germline CDR1 MRHNA, CDR2 SNTAGT. V lost 4 bases and J lost 0; bases outside the gene matches: 11. The CDR3 is CASSVGGEGILAKNIQYF. DNA of the CDR3: TGTGCCAGCAGTGTCGGGGGGGAGGGGATACTAGCCAAAAACATTCAGTACTTC.

This sequence joins TRBV5-1 and TRBJ2-3, with 11 bases that match TRBD2. This CDR3 region has 14 residues. Trimming took 6 bases from V and 4 from J; bases not matched to a gene: 4. Per the germline V gene, CDR1 is SGHRS and CDR2 is YFSETQ. CDR3 in amino acids: CASTQLAGADTQYF. The CDR3 region has the DNA TGCGCCAGCACTCAACTAGCGGGAGCAGATACGCAGTATTTT.

This clone has a handful of counts. The chain combines TRBV28 with TRBJ2-1; tentative D call: TRBD1 (5 bases). CDR3 length equals 14 residues. The germline V and J ends were trimmed by 2 bases and 3 bases, with 8 bases remaining between them. Germline lookup yields CDR1 MDHEN and CDR2 SYDVKM. Here the CDR3 DNA reads TGTGCCAGCAGTTTAAGGGGCGTCTACAATGAGCAGTTCTTC. This translates into CASSLRGVYNEQFF.

This chain links TRBV2 with TRBJ1-5; 9 bases agree with TRBD1. The junction had 8 bases not matched to a gene; V was cut back by 5 bases and J by 6 bases. The CDR3 spans 15 residues. Looked up from germline, CDR1 is SNHLY and CDR2 is FYNNEI. The CDR3 here is CASSLTGGSRQPQHF. In DNA, the CDR3 is TGTGCCAGCAGTCTTACAGGGGGCAGTCGTCAGCCCCAGCATTTT.

The V and J genes are TRBV18 and TRBJ1-1; 7 bases are a match to TRBD1. V shed 6 bases and J 2 bases; nucleotides not matched to a gene: 12. CDR3 length: 16 residues. Per germline, CDR1 KGHSH and CDR2 LQKENI. The CDR3 DNA reads as TGTGCCAGCTCCACAAGTCCGACAGGGTCAAACACTGAAGCTTTCTTT. This gives the protein CASSTSPTGSNTEAFF.

This clone was recorded a few times. The chain joins TRBV28 to TRBJ1-5, with D tentatively TRBD1 (5 bases). Germline lookup yields CDR1 MDHEN and CDR2 SYDVKM. This CDR3 has 16 amino acids. Deletions cut 5 bases from V and 5 bases from J, with 19 bases between. This chain's CDR3 is CASSQLISRADQPQHF. In DNA form, the CDR3 reads TGTGCCAGCAGTCAACTAATTTCCAGGGCGGATCAGCCCCAGCATTTT. Full variable domain (missing parts from reference TRBV28 and TRBJ1-5): DVKVTQSSRYLVKRTGEKVFLECVQDMDHENMFWYRQDPGLGLRLIYFSYDVKMKEKGDIPEGYSVSREKKERFSLILESASTNQTSMYLCASSQLISRADQPQHFGDGTRLSIL.

The genes are TRBV5-6 and TRBJ1-1, with D possibly being TRBD1 (5 bases). CDR3 length: 14 residues. Germline V lookup: CDR1 SGHDT, CDR2 YYEEEE. The germline V and J ends were trimmed by 2 bases and 1 base, with 9 bases remaining between them. CDR3 DNA sequence: TGTGCCAGCAGCTTTGGACACAAGAACACTGAAGCTTTCTTT. This codes for CASSFGHKNTEAFF.

The J gene is TRBJ1-5, the V gene TRBV6-5, with D possibly matching TRBD1 (6 bases). The V gene lost 8 bases and the J gene lost 1 base, with 15 bases spanning the gap. CDR1 is MNHEY and CDR2 is SVGAGI in the germline V gene. The CDR3 extends over 15 amino acids. The CDR3 region is CASGGGGRSNQPQHF. As DNA, the CDR3 is TGTGCCAGCGGGGGGGGCGGGAGGAGCAATCAGCCCCAGCATTTT.

The J gene is TRBJ2-3, the V gene TRBV2, with a weak D call TRBD2 (6 bases). The germline gives CDR1 SNHLY, CDR2 FYNNEI. The V end was cut by 6 bases, the J end by 5 bases, with 12 bases between. The CDR3 is 13 residues long. The CDR3 nucleotides are TGTGCCAGCAGCAGACTAGTAATAGATACGCAGTATTTT. Encoded protein: CASSRLVIDTQYF.

On this clone itself: A much larger clone differs by one base, so this may be a read error. This rearrangement joins TRBV5-4 to TRBJ1-2; maybe TRBD1 (6 bases). CDR3 size: 17 residues. Germline lookup yields CDR1 SGHNT and CDR2 YYREEE (reference sequence). V dropped 4 bases and J dropped 0 bases, with 19 bases sitting between them. The CDR3 bases are TGTGCCAGCAGCCGGACACCGGGACATACGTCTAACTATGGCTACACCTTC. Translated: CASSRTPGHTSNYGYTF. The whole variable domain, filled in from reference TRBV5-4 and TRBJ1-2, reads ETGVTQSPTHLIKTRGQQVTLRCSSQSGHNTVSWYQQALGQGPQFIFQYYREEENGRGNFPPRFSGLQFPNYSSELNVNALELDDSALYLCASSRTPGHTSNYGYTFGSGTRLTVV.

A single count supports this clone. The chain is built from TRBV2 and TRBJ1-2; 7 nucleotides match TRBD1. The trim removed 4 bases at V and 1 base at J, leaving 6 bases unmatched. CDR3 length equals 15 residues. Germline CDR1 is SNHLY and CDR2 is FYNNEI. The CDR3 DNA follows: TGTGCCAGCAGTGGGGGGGACAGATTTAACTATGGCTACACCTTC. It yields the protein CASSGGDRFNYGYTF.